This note documents a single T cell receptor (beta chain) sequence. Its specificity is not known. This sample is part of a study of shared clonotypes between healthy human individuals. Study observations and caveats: The study found about 5% of naive CD4 clonotypes shared across a handful of donors.

Across several immunoSEQ plates, the genomic DNA of each subset was split evenly. Original methodology: There were no quality scores in the junction-only immunoSEQ sequences, so filtering differed. Data came from immunoSEQ multiplex PCR; TCRdb stores just in-frame clones and leaves some out. The V and J calls and the clone size are those of that table, but D and trimming were determined from the DNA. The sample comprises roughly 1,100,000 clones, roughly 70% of which are singletons, and over 1.3% rests with the top ten. Sequenced: memory CD4+ T cells sorted from blood. Subset described: CD45RA-negative fraction. The receptor's source is a man in his late teens or twenties in good health.

The CDR3 sequence: CASSAIKKPTEAFF. In nucleotides, the CDR3 is TGTGCCAGCAGCGCGATAAAAAAGCCGACTGAAGCTTTCTTT. This chain joins TRBV11-2 and TRBJ1-1, with D uncertain. The CDR3 consists of 14 residues. Germline CDR1 and CDR2: SGHAT and FQNNGV. V was trimmed by 5 bases and J by 5 bases, leaving 15 bases between them.